The source of this TCR beta chain is a study of cytomegalovirus exposure and HLA in healthy donors. Study-wide points: The study flagged approximately 180 TCR beta chains as cytomegalovirus-associated. A classifier reportedly called cytomegalovirus status with high sensitivity and specificity. Subsequent analysis of the roughly 120 validation repertoires found a tendency for first-cohort TCR clusters to co-occur.

To note about this clone: Its antigen is not identified.

Trimming shortened V by 5 bases and J by 3 bases, and 16 bases separated the two germline ends. Germline loops: CDR1 MNHEY, CDR2 SMNVEV (reference sequence). The length of the CDR3 is 15 residues. Assay: immunoSEQ multiplex PCR; the TCRdb copy retains only in-frame clones and omits some. The sample has 200,000 or so clones, around 87% seen once. Material: PBMCs. The receptor comes from a woman younger than 30 in good health and CMV-seropositive. The chain employs TRBV27 and TRBJ2-5, with D possibly matching TRBD1 (7 bases). CDR3 in DNA: TGTGCCAGCAGTCGTGTGGAGGGGGCAAAAGAGACCCAGTACTTC. Protein: CASSRVEGAKETQYF.